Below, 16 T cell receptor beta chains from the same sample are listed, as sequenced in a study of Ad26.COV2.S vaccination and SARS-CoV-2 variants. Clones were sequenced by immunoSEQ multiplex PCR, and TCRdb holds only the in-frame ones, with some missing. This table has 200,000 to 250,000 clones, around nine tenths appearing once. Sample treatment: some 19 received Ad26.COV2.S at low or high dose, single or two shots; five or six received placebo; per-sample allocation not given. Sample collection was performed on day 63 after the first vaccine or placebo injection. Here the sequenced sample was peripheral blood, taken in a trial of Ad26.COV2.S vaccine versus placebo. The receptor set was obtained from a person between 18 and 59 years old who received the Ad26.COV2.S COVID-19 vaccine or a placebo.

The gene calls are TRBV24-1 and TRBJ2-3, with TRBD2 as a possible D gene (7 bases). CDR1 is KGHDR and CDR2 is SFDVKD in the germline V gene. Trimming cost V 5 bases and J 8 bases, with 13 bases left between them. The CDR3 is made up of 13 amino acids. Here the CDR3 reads CATSGPGGGTQYF. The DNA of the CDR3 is TGTGCCACCAGTGGTCCGGGGGGCGGTACGCAGTATTTT.

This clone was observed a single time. The CDR3 reads CASRISFQGRYEQYF. CDR3 nucleotides: TGTGCCAGCAGGATCTCTTTTCAGGGTCGGTACGAGCAGTACTTC. The chain combines TRBV7-8 with TRBJ2-7; D perhaps matches TRBD1 (5 bases). CDR1 and CDR2 (germline): SGHVS, FQNEAQ. This CDR3 has 15 amino acids. Trimming pared 6 bases from V and 4 bases from J, leaving 19 bases between.

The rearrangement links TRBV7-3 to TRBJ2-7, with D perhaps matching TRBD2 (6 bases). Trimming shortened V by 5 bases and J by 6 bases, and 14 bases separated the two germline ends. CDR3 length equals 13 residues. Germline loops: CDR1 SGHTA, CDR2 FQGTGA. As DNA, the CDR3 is TGTGCCAGCAGCCCCGCCCCGGGGGTCGAGCAGTACTTC. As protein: CASSPAPGVEQYF.

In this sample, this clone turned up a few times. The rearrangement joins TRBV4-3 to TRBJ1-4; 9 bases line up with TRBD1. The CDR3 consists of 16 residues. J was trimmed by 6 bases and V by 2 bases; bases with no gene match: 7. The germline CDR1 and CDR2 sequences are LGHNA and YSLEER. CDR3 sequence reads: CASSQISGTGYEKLFF. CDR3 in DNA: TGCGCCAGCAGCCAAATATCCGGGACAGGGTATGAAAAACTGTTTTTT.

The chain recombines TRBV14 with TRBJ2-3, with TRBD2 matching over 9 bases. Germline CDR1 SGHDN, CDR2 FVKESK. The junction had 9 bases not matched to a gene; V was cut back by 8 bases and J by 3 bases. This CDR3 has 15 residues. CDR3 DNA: TGTGCCAGCCTGATTAGCGGGAGTACAACAGATACGCAGTATTTT. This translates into CASLISGSTTDTQYF.

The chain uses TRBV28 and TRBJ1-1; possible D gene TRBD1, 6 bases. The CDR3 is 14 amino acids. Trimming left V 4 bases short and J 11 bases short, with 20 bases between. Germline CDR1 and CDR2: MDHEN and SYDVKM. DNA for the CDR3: TGTGCCAGCAGTTCTGAGTATAAGGGGGGGGTGGCTTTCTTT. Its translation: CASSSEYKGGVAFF.

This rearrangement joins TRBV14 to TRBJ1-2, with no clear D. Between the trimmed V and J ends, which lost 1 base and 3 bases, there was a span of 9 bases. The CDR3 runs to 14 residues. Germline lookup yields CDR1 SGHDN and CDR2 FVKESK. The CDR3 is CASSQGREDYGYTF. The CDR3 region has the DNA TGTGCCAGCAGCCAAGGACGGGAGGACTATGGCTACACCTTC.

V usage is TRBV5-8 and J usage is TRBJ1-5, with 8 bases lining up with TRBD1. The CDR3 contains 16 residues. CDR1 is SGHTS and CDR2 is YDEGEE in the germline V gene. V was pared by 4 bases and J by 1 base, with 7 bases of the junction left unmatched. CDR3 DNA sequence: TGTGCCAGCAGCCTAGGGACAGGTGTGAGCAATCAGCCCCAGCATTTT. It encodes CASSLGTGVSNQPQHF.

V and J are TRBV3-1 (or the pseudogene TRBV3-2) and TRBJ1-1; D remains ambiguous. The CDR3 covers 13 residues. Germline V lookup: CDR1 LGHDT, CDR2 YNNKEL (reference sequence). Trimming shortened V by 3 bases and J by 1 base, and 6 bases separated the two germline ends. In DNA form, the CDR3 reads TGTGCCAGCAGCCATAACACGAACACTGAAGCTTTCTTT. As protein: CASSHNTNTEAFF.

The CDR3 protein is CASSFPGQGLDEQFF. The CDR3 DNA sequence: TGTGCCAGCAGCTTCCCGGGACAGGGACTTGATGAGCAGTTCTTC. This chain uses TRBV11-1 with TRBJ2-1; 9 bases line up with TRBD1. V gave up 3 bases and J gave up 8 bases; unmatched junction bases: 8. The CDR3 consists of 15 residues. The germline V gene encodes CDR1 SGHAT and CDR2 FQDESV (reference sequence).

CDR3 sequence (DNA): TGCGCCAGCAGTCAATCGAGCAGGGTCACCTACAATGAGCAGTTCTTC. Protein sequence: CASSQSSRVTYNEQFF. The chain couples TRBV23-1 to TRBJ2-1; D is possibly TRBD1 (5 bases). TRBV23-1 is identified as an open reading frame with a role that is uncertain. This CDR3 comprises 16 residues. V gave up 0 bases and J gave up 2 bases, with 11 bases separating them.

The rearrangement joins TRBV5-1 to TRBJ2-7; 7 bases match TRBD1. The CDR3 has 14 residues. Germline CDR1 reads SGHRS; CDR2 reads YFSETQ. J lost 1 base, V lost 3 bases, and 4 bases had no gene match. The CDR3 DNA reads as TGCGCCAGCAGCTATACAGGGGATTCCTACGAGCAGTACTTC. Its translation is CASSYTGDSYEQYF.

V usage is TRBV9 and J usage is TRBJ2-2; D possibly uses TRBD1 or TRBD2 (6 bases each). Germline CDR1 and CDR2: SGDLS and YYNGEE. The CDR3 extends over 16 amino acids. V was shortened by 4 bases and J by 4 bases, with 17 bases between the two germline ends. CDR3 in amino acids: CASSTSTGGGTGELFF. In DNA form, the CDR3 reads TGTGCCAGCAGCACCAGTACCGGGGGCGGCACCGGGGAGCTGTTTTTT.

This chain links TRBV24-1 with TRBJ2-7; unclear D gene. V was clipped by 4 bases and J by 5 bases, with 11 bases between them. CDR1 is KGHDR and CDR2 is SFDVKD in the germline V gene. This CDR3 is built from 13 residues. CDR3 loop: CATSDRNTNEQYF. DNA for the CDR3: TGTGCCACCAGTGACAGGAACACCAACGAGCAGTACTTC.

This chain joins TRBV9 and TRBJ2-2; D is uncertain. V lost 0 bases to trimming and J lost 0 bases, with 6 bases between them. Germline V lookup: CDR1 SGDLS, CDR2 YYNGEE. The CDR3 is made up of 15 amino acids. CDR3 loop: CASSVEHSNTGELFF. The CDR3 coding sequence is TGTGCCAGCAGCGTAGAACACTCGAACACCGGGGAGCTGTTTTTT.

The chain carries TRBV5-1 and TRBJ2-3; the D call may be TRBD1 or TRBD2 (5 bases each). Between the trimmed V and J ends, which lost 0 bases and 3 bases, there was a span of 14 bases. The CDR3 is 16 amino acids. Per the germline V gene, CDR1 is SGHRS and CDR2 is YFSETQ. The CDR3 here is CASSLADAGSTDTQYF. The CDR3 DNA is TGCGCCAGCAGCTTGGCCGATGCAGGGAGTACAGATACGCAGTATTTT.